This TCR beta chain was captured in a study of CD8 T cells in ankylosing spondylitis. With molecular barcodes, quantitative 5'-RACE was used to make the TCR beta libraries. MiXCR was run by TCRdb on the 5' RACE reads, yielding one entry per CDR3 protein. Here the sample spans more than 600,000 distinct CDR3 sequences, 19% being singletons. Study results and caveats: A TCR beta motif of seven or eight highly homologous variants appeared characteristic of ankylosing spondylitis blood. Reactive arthritis synovial fluid and blood were previously reported to contain some motif variants.

This clonotype was detected a few times. Its antigen remains unknown. This sequence originates from a male donor with ankylosing spondylitis. Sequencing was done on a sample of blood, either unsorted or a sorted T cell fraction (not recorded which).

This chain's CDR3 is CSAEGLAVSDNEQFF. The DNA for the CDR3 is TGCAGTGCTGAAGGACTAGCGGTCTCTGACAATGAGCAGTTCTTC. This rearrangement joins TRBV20-1 to TRBJ2-1, with 10 positions matching TRBD2. The length of the CDR3 is 15 residues. The germline gives CDR1 DFQATT, CDR2 SNEGSKA (reference sequence). Trimming cost V 5 bases and J 5 bases; bases outside gene matches: 9.